Shown below are 8 T cell receptor beta chains from a single sample sequenced in a study of cytomegalovirus exposure and HLA in healthy donors. A multiplex PCR was run with 60 Vbeta primers and 13 Jbeta primers. Clones were read by immunoSEQ multiplex PCR, and TCRdb kept only the in-frame ones, dropping some. Recorded for this sample: roughly 50,000 clones. Input material: PBMCs. The receptors stem from a male donor in good health and CMV-seropositive.

This chain uses TRBV5-1 with TRBJ2-1, with 7 nucleotides matching TRBD2. Germline-derived CDR1 and CDR2 are SGHRS and YFSETQ. V dropped 2 bases and J dropped 0; count of bases not matched to a gene: 5. This CDR3 comprises 16 residues. CDR3 amino acids: CASSLLGGGSYNEQFF. CDR3 nucleotides: TGCGCCAGCAGCTTATTGGGGGGGGGCTCCTACAATGAGCAGTTCTTC.

The CDR3 spells CASSSDSGGPDTQYF. The DNA of the CDR3 is TGTGCCAGCAGCTCCGATAGCGGGGGCCCAGATACGCAGTATTTT. The V and J genes are TRBV7-2 and TRBJ2-3; 9 nucleotides match TRBD2. Germline values: CDR1 SGHTA, CDR2 FQGNSA. V was clipped by 4 bases and J by 4 bases; unmatched bases: 6. The CDR3 runs to 15 residues.

V is TRBV5-1 and J is TRBJ2-2; TRBD1 aligns across 8 bases. The V gene's germline CDR1 is SGHRS and CDR2 YFSETQ. The V gene end was trimmed by 5 bases and the J gene end by 1 base; junction bases not matched to a gene: 7. The CDR3 spans 16 residues. The chain's CDR3 is CASRAQGAKNTGELFF. For the CDR3, the DNA is TGCGCCAGCAGGGCCCAGGGGGCGAAGAACACCGGGGAGCTGTTTTTT. Drawing the rest from reference TRBV5-1 and TRBJ2-2, the complete variable domain is KAGVTQTPRYLIKTRGQQVTLSCSPISGHRSVSWYQQTPGQGLQFLFEYFSETQRNKGNFPGRFSGRQFSNSRSEMNVSTLELGDSALYLCASRAQGAKNTGELFFGEGSRLTVL.

This chain uses TRBV7-8 with TRBJ1-3; TRBD1 is a possible D gene (5 bases). V gave up 8 bases and J gave up 0 bases, with 8 bases separating them. Per germline, CDR1 SGHVS and CDR2 FQNEAQ. CDR3 length: 13 residues. As DNA, the CDR3 is TGTGCCAGCGGGACTCCCTCTGGAAACACCATATATTTT. Translated: CASGTPSGNTIYF. Combining the CDR3 with reference TRBV7-8 and TRBJ1-3 gives the whole variable domain GAGVSQSPRYKVAKRGQDVALRCDPISGHVSLFWYQQALGQGPEFLTYFQNEAQLDKSGLPSDRFFAERPEGSVSTLKIQRTQQEDSAVYLCASGTPSGNTIYFGEGSWLTVV.

The genes are TRBV13 and TRBJ2-1; unclear D gene. The ends were cut back, 1 base at V and 12 bases at J, with 10 bases in the middle. CDR3 size: 12 residues. Per the germline V gene, CDR1 is PRHDT and CDR2 is FYEKMQ (reference sequence). Here the CDR3 reads CASSLVHYAQFF. The DNA of the CDR3 is TGTGCCAGCAGCTTAGTACATTACGCGCAGTTCTTC.

The V gene is TRBV5-1, the J gene TRBJ2-3, with no clear D. Trimming took 0 bases from V and 4 from J, leaving 6 bases between them. Germline V gene data show CDR1 as SGHRS and CDR2 as YFSETQ. The CDR3 contains 13 residues. The CDR3 DNA sequence: TGCGCCAGCAGCTTGGCCGGAGCAGATACGCAGTATTTT. As protein: CASSLAGADTQYF. Looking up the rest from reference TRBV5-1 and TRBJ2-3 gives the full variable domain: KAGVTQTPRYLIKTRGQQVTLSCSPISGHRSVSWYQQTPGQGLQFLFEYFSETQRNKGNFPGRFSGRQFSNSRSEMNVSTLELGDSALYLCASSLAGADTQYFGPGTRLTVL.

The CDR3 DNA follows: TGCGCCAGCAGCCCCAACTCGGTCCCCGCTCAGTTCTTC. Amino acid sequence: CASSPNSVPAQFF. The V and J genes are TRBV4-3 and TRBJ2-1; D unresolved. Trimming pared 4 bases from V and 13 bases from J, leaving 17 bases between. The length of the CDR3 is 13 residues. The germline V gene has CDR1 LGHNA and CDR2 YSLEER.

The genes are TRBV28 and TRBJ2-1; 10 nucleotides align to TRBD2. From germline, CDR1 is MDHEN and CDR2 SYDVKM. V trimming: 1 base; J trimming: 5 bases; junction bases outside the gene matches: 5. CDR3 size: 16 residues. The CDR3 bases are TGTGCCAGCAGTTTATTCGCTAGCGGGGGCCACAATGAGCAGTTCTTC. The encoded protein is CASSLFASGGHNEQFF.